The rows below give T cell receptor beta chains drawn from one sample of a study of lymphopenia after photon versus proton radiotherapy. Only in-frame clones appear in the TCRdb table, and some are missing; sequencing was by immunoSEQ multiplex PCR. The table has fewer than 25,000 clones, more than 80% seen once. This material consisted of peripheral blood, taken from a patient treated with photon-based radiotherapy. The source is a man between 40 and 49 years old with gastric cancer. The CDR3 runs from the conserved cysteine through the conserved F or W. The D gene is left open where the match is weak. The size field is filled for only some rows; it gives once, few, many or a size class.

abundance	d_gene	v_gene	j_gene	CDR3aa	CDR3nt
once	NA	TRBV5-1	TRBJ2-7	CASRARQQHYEQYF	TGCGCCAGCAGAGCCAGACAGCAACACTACGAGCAGTACTTC
NA	NA	TRBV5-4	TRBJ2-7	CASSFQGRTGEQYF	TGTGCCAGCAGCTTCCAGGGGCGCACCGGGGAGCAGTACTTC
NA	NA	TRBV7-9	TRBJ1-4	CASSLGTQGEKLFF	TGTGCCAGCAGCCTCGGGACTCAGGGTGAAAAACTGTTTTTT
few	TRBD1	TRBV7-2	TRBJ2-5	CASSPDRGQETQYF	TGTGCCAGCAGCCCCGACAGGGGGCAAGAGACCCAGTACTTC
NA	TRBD1	TRBV10-3	TRBJ1-5	CAISEAGTGVGGQPQHF	TGTGCCATCAGTGAGGCCGGGACAGGGGTAGGGGGACAGCCCCAGCATTTT
NA	NA	TRBV25-1	TRBJ2-4	CASRGKGDIQYF	TGTGCCAGCAGAGGGAAAGGGGACATTCAGTACTTC
NA	NA	TRBV7-2	TRBJ1-6	CASSTRMGGNSPLHF	TGTGCCAGCAGCACCCGGATGGGCGGCAATTCACCCCTCCACTTT
NA	NA	TRBV9	TRBJ2-3	CASSALDLAGGLTDTQYF	TGTGCCAGCAGCGCGCTCGACCTGGCGGGCGGGTTAACAGATACGCAGTATTTT
NA	NA	TRBV11-2	TRBJ2-2	CASSPGRSRYTGELFF	TGTGCCAGCAGCCCGGGGCGGTCGCGGTACACCGGGGAGCTGTTTTTT
once	NA	TRBV9	TRBJ2-1	CASSVAVSNHNEQFF	TGTGCCAGCAGCGTAGCTGTTAGTAACCACAATGAGCAGTTCTTC
NA	NA	TRBV18	TRBJ1-2	CASSPQEGEGYTF	TGTGCCAGCTCACCCCAGGAGGGGGAAGGCTACACCTTC
NA	NA	TRBV5-5	TRBJ2-6	CASSLASWSSGANVLTF	TGTGCCAGCAGCTTGGCCTCATGGAGCTCTGGGGCCAACGTCCTGACTTTC
NA	TRBD1	TRBV5-4	TRBJ2-3	CASSLGGTGGASDTQYF	TGTGCCAGCAGCTTGGGCGGGACAGGGGGCGCGTCAGATACGCAGTATTTT
NA	NA	TRBV5-1	TRBJ1-1	CASSSLRVGTEAFF	TGCGCCAGCAGCTCGCTCCGGGTGGGCACTGAAGCTTTCTTT
NA	NA	TRBV7-3	TRBJ2-7	CASSLGPPGAGGEQYF	TGTGCCAGCAGCCTCGGACCCCCCGGAGCGGGTGGCGAGCAGTACTTC
NA	TRBD2	TRBV25-1	TRBJ2-1	CASSAGRSGGYNEQFF	TGTGCCAGCAGCGCCGGAAGGAGCGGGGGCTACAATGAGCAGTTCTTC
few	NA	TRBV6-6	TRBJ1-5	CASSYSTPANQPQHF	TGTGCCAGCAGTTACTCGACCCCTGCCAATCAGCCCCAGCATTTT
NA	NA	TRBV7-2	TRBJ2-3	CASSLDSLTTDTQYF	TGTGCCAGCAGCTTAGACAGCCTGACCACAGATACGCAGTATTTT
NA	TRBD1	TRBV11-1	TRBJ2-7	CASSLKSATGSYEQYF	TGTGCCAGCAGCTTAAAGTCGGCGACAGGGTCTTACGAGCAGTACTTC
NA	NA	TRBV4-1	TRBJ1-2	CASSQVTGQSNYGYTF	TGCGCCAGCAGCCAAGTCACAGGGCAATCTAACTATGGCTACACCTTC
NA	TRBD1	TRBV7-9	TRBJ1-2	CASSLGQGRGYTF	TGTGCCAGCAGCCTCGGACAGGGCCGGGGCTACACCTTC
NA	TRBD1	TRBV4-1	TRBJ1-2	CASSQVGQAGYTF	TGCGCCAGCAGCCAAGTCGGACAGGCGGGCTACACCTTC
NA	NA	TRBV19	TRBJ1-6	CASSPQTGNNSPLHF	TGTGCCAGTAGTCCACAGACAGGAAACAATTCACCCCTCCACTTT
medium-sized	TRBD1	TRBV27	TRBJ2-1	CASSLWTGTNEQFF	TGTGCCAGCAGTCTGTGGACAGGGACCAATGAGCAGTTCTTC
NA	NA	TRBV7-2	TRBJ2-7	CASSLPERATYEQYF	TGTGCCAGCAGCCTACCTGAGAGGGCTACCTACGAGCAGTACTTC
NA	TRBD2	TRBV6-6	TRBJ2-7	CAGGEYPYEQYF	TGTGCCGGGGGGGAATACCCCTACGAGCAGTACTTC
NA	NA	TRBV7-2	TRBJ1-2	CASSLNRAGDEGGYTF	TGTGCCAGCAGTCTAAATAGGGCGGGGGACGAGGGTGGCTACACCTTC
NA	NA	TRBV10-3	TRBJ1-3	CAISEMGAGNTIYF	TGTGCCATCAGTGAAATGGGGGCTGGAAACACCATATATTTT
NA	NA	TRBV25-1	TRBJ1-2	CASGGGIQANYGYTF	TGTGCCAGCGGGGGGGGGATCCAAGCTAACTATGGCTACACCTTC
NA	TRBD2	TRBV5-6	TRBJ2-3	CASSFPGRGGTDTQYF	TGTGCCAGCAGCTTTCCGGGGAGGGGAGGCACAGATACGCAGTATTTT
NA	TRBD1	TRBV9	TRBJ1-6	CASSQTGGRIHSPLHF	TGTGCCAGCAGCCAAACAGGGGGCCGGATTCATTCACCCCTCCACTTT
NA	NA	TRBV7-2	TRBJ1-2	CASSELEGYGYTF	TGTGCCAGCAGTGAGCTAGAGGGGTATGGCTACACCTTC
NA	NA	TRBV7-8	TRBJ2-6	CASSETGANVLTF	TGTGCCAGCAGTGAGACTGGGGCCAACGTCCTGACTTTC
NA	NA	TRBV27	TRBJ1-3	CASSPLSGTIYF	TGTGCCAGCAGCCCCCTTTCGGGCACCATATATTTT
NA	NA	TRBV30	TRBJ1-2	CAWIGGARTDYGYTF	TGTGCCTGGATTGGGGGGGCGCGGACAGACTATGGCTACACCTTC
once	NA	TRBV9	TRBJ2-2	CASSGHLGNTGELFF	TGTGCCAGCAGCGGACATCTGGGGAACACCGGGGAGCTGTTTTTT
NA	NA	TRBV14	TRBJ2-4	CASSQGTFLAKNIQYF	TGTGCCAGCAGCCAAGGGACTTTTTTGGCCAAAAACATTCAGTACTTC
few	TRBD1	TRBV19	TRBJ1-2	CASTGGRYGYTF	TGTGCCAGTACAGGGGGCCGATATGGCTACACCTTC
once	TRBD1	TRBV7-9	TRBJ1-2	CASSLAYGLEGARGYGYTF	TGTGCCAGCAGCTTAGCATATGGACTGGAGGGGGCGCGGGGCTATGGCTACACCTTC
NA	NA	TRBV21-1	TRBJ1-6	CASSKRRANSPLHF	TGTGCCAGCAGCAAACGAAGGGCCAATTCACCCCTCCACTTT
NA	NA	TRBV4-2	TRBJ2-2	CASSQDGRSWTGELFF	TGTGCCAGCAGCCAAGATGGGCGGTCCTGGACCGGGGAGCTGTTTTTT
NA	NA	TRBV4-1	TRBJ1-6	CASSYIGGSGSPLHF	TGCGCCAGCAGCTATATAGGGGGATCGGGTTCACCCCTCCACTTT
NA	TRBD2	TRBV11-3	TRBJ2-3	CASSKTSGGFTDTQYF	TGTGCCAGCAGTAAGACTAGCGGGGGGTTCACAGATACGCAGTATTTT
few	TRBD2	TRBV4-3	TRBJ2-2	CASSQLAGGAGELFF	TGCGCCAGCAGCCAACTAGCGGGGGGCGCCGGGGAGCTGTTTTTT